This TCR beta chain was recovered during a study of T cell responses to AZD1222 COVID-19 vaccine (dated by TCRdb to about 2021). About the full investigation: AZD1222 recipients whose second dose came at about 4 weeks and those whose second dose came at about 12 weeks were combined into one group, since spike-specific TCR depth and breadth did not differ between the two schedules. A total of 240 or so trial participants underwent TCR sequencing, of whom roughly 210 had received two doses of AZD1222 and some 25 had received two doses of the MenACWY control vaccine. Enrollment into the trials was organized by age into subgroups of 18-55, 56-69 and 70-plus years, and those subgroups contained approximately 160, 26 and 62 TCR-sequenced participants, respectively.

The CDR3 regions of human TCRbeta chains were analyzed by immunosequencing. On the study's bioinformatics: TCRs in the repertoires were compared against a reference library of SARS-CoV-2-specific TCRs that had been generated with the MIRA antigen-specificity platform. Breadth meant the fraction of unique TCRs that were SARS-CoV-2-associated, whereas depth meant the fraction of total T cells that were SARS-CoV-2-associated. Each spike-specific TCR was assigned to its reactive spike region and to a CD4 or CD8 class using the MIRA data. Log10-transformed breadth and depth values were compared by one-way ANOVA with Sidak's multiple comparisons tests. TCRdb's version of the immuneACCESS table is confined to in-frame rearrangements and falls short of the full clone set. An unresolved V gene accounts for under half of the shortfall where checked; the remainder is of unknown origin. V, J and clone size derive from that table, while D and trimming were established from the DNA sequence. The sample records about 160,000 clones, about 88% of which are singletons. In total, the top ten clones hold roughly 5.5% of the sample.

The CDR3 contains 15 residues, cysteine and phenylalanine counted. Of all the DNA, just the CDR3 is kept, 45 bases in frame from base 1. From the germline V gene, CDR1 is MDHEN and CDR2 is SYDVKM. Relative to germline, V is missing 5 bases and J is missing 1 base, with 7 bases of the junction outside any gene match. The label giving this sample's time point can be read as: baseline before first vaccination. Vaccinee samples came from UK trials COV001 and COV002, including a single-blind randomized controlled phase 2/3 trial of AZD1222 (ChAdOx1 nCoV-19) in healthy adults. For TCRbeta chain sequencing, PBMC samples were collected from trial participants at day 0 and at day 28 after the second dose. As to this clone: Its antigen specificity is not known. No per-base quality is available; no much larger clone lies one base away.

What the study reported, not specific to this receptor: Participants were mostly white British, with more females than males. The authors suggested clonal diversity may have been underestimated. Vaccine-associated CD4 TCRs spanned the whole spike protein, with dominant responses in regions 160-218 and 743-854. Conclusions about previously exposed vaccinees are limited because only a handful of AZD1222 recipients were SARS-CoV-2 seropositive at baseline. In the small 56-69-year group, the increase in depth fell short of significance, most likely because of low power. A significant rise in spike-specific TCR breadth and depth was observed after two AZD1222 doses relative to day 0 and relative to MenACWY recipients. Because no day 14 peak-response samples were available, repertoires were characterized only after the peak T cell response. Reportedly, almost half of the unique spike-specific TCRs recognized epitopes lying outside the regions that are mutated in the B.1.351 and B.1.1.7 variants.

The source material was peripheral blood, sampled on day 0 of AZD1222 vaccination. The clonotype comes from an adult in good health. Rearrangement joined TRBV28 to TRBJ1-2; TRBD1 fits 7 bases in the junction. The CDR3: CASSSGQEYNYGYTF. The nucleotide sequence reads TGTGCCAGCAGTAGCGGACAGGAGTATAACTATGGCTACACCTTC.